This T cell receptor beta chain originates from a study of tumor and adjacent non-tumor tissue in lung cancer. General study points: Top 100 clones took a larger repertoire share in normal lung.

RNA was extracted from bulk tissue without any cell sorting. Distant lung tissue was collected more than 3 cm away from the tumor edge. CDR1 MNHEY and CDR2 SVGEGT come from the germline V gene. The CDR3 contains 14 residues. The germline V and J ends were trimmed by 6 bases and 7 bases, with 16 bases remaining between them. This clonotype is medium-sized in the sample. What it binds is unknown. A modified ARM-PCR protocol with three rounds of nested PCR amplified TCRbeta. TCRdb recomputed calls from the multiplex PCR reads with MiXCR, one row per CDR3 protein. The table includes over 40,000 distinct CDR3 sequences, about 70% detected once.

The chain recombines TRBV6-2 or TRBV6-3 with TRBJ1-5, with D perhaps matching TRBD1 (5 bases). The material sequenced was distant non-tumor lung tissue. This receptor was obtained from a woman aged 60-75 years with non-small cell lung cancer. Written as DNA, the CDR3 is TGTGCCAGCAGGGGTGGGGGAAAGGAGCAGCCCCAGCATTTT. Amino acid sequence: CASRGGGKEQPQHF.